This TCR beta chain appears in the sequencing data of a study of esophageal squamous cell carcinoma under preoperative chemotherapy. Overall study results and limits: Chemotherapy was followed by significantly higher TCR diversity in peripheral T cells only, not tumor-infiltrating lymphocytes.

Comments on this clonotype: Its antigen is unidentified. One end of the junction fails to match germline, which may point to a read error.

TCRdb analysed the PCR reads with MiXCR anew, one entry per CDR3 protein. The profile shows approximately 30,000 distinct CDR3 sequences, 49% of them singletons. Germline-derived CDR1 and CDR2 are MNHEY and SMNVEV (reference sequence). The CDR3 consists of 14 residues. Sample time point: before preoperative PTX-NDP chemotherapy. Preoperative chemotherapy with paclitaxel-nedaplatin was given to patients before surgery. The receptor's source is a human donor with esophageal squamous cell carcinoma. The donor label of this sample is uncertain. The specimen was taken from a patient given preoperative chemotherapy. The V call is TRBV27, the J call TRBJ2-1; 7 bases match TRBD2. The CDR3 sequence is CASSPGTSAVPLYF. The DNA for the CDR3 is TGTGCCAGCAGTCCGGGCACTAGCGCCGTTCCCCTGTACTTC.